This T cell receptor beta chain was retrieved from a study of spatial heterogeneity in lung cancer (dated by TCRdb to between 2018 and 2020). Regarding the study in general: Beta-chain transcripts were consistently detected in greater numbers than alpha-chain transcripts, which likely reflected higher beta-chain transcript abundance. In non-small cell lung cancer, the study quantitatively compared TCR alpha and beta repertoires across several tumor regions, matched nontumor lung, and blood. Nonsynonymous mutation counts, determined by whole-exome sequencing of tumor tissue, were related to TCR repertoire features. Both alpha and beta chains were TCR-sequenced in samples taken at surgery, namely 220 tumor regions, around 61 matched nontumor lung samples and about 54 PBMC samples. In the raw uncorrected reads, each unique combination of TCR and UMI appeared more than ten times on average.

Remarks on this clonotype: It has no known antigen specificity. The sample holds no much larger clone one base away, and base qualities are not on file.

The library came from 5' RACE. The sequencer listed for this sample is NextSeq 500. The TCR library protocol attached a unique molecular identifier to each TCR cDNA molecule to allow correction of PCR and sequencing errors. As for the original processing: TCR identification, UMI-based error correction and CDR3 extraction were all carried out with Decombinator tools. TCRs above a frequency of 2 per 1,000, corresponding to the top 1% of the tumor frequency distribution, were defined as expanded. Renyi diversity was computed with the R vegan package after each repertoire had been subsampled 100 times to 5,000 TCRs. To build CDR3 similarity networks, amino acid triplet string-kernel similarity was used, and CDR3s were connected when their pairwise similarity was above 0.82. Through fastp at Q25 and MiXCR, TCRdb rebuilt clones from the public reads, retaining in-frame beta chains. Here each entry gathers all rows of one CDR3 protein and keeps the most common genes and DNA. These V and J calls derive from TCRdb rather than the authors' analysis. The sample table records some 28,000 distinct CDR3 sequences; about 8.1% of these occur just once. Of the sample, around 36% falls within the top ten clones.

Including cysteine and phenylalanine, the CDR3 has 15 amino acids. Of all the DNA, just the CDR3 is kept, 45 bases in frame from base 1. Looking up the germline V gene yields CDR1 SGDLS and CDR2 YYNGEE. Trimming takes 6 bases off V and 0 bases off J; junction bases not matched to a gene: 3. Here is what the overall study found, with its caveats: Additional single-cell paired TCR alpha and beta sequencing was considered necessary to confirm, at a functional level, the hypothesis that regional TCRs recognize regional mutations. Ubiquitous expanded tumor TCRs were detected in blood more often at tumor resection than at routine follow-up.

Interpreted using the paper, the time point label stands for: sample taken at primary tumor resection. For TCR sequencing, whole RNA was extracted from tumor and nontumor lung tissue, or from cryopreserved PBMC samples, and no cell sorting was done. Samples were obtained from over 70 patients with early-stage, untreated non-small cell lung cancer from the lung TRACERx cohort. Patients were selected for TCR sequencing only if sufficient RNA was available from at least two tumor regions. The TCR sequence derives from a female donor with early-stage non-small cell lung cancer. The source material was PBMCs, sampled at surgery. In this chain, TRBV9 is recombined with TRBJ2-1; 10 central nucleotides agree with TRBD2. The DNA is TGTGCCAGCACCCTAGCGGGAGTCTCCTACAATGAGCAGTTCTTC. Its product reads: CASTLAGVSYNEQFF.